The 24 T cell receptor beta chains presented below share a single source sample, sequenced in a study of T cell changes during pregnancy in multiple sclerosis. This table comes from immunoSEQ multiplex PCR, and its TCRdb copy is limited to in-frame clones, with some not included. The data contain approximately 66,000 clones, roughly nine tenths of them singletons. This specimen was CD8+ T cells from peripheral blood mononuclear cells, taken before pregnancy. Receptor source: a female donor with multiple sclerosis, enrolled in a pregnancy study.

The CDR3 sequence is CASSYGTGSEQFF. The CDR3 DNA is TGTGCCAGCAGTTACGGGACAGGGAGTGAGCAGTTCTTC. The gene calls are TRBV6-5 and TRBJ2-1; 9 bases are a match to TRBD1. This CDR3 is 13 amino acids long. Germline-derived CDR1 and CDR2 are MNHEY and SVGAGI. Trimming removed 2 bases from V and 9 bases from J; junction bases left unmatched: 2.

The rearrangement uses TRBV5-8 and TRBJ2-3, with D perhaps matching TRBD2 (6 bases). The length of the CDR3 is 16 residues. CDR1 and CDR2 (germline): SGHTS, YDEGEE. Trimming took off 1 base at V and 5 bases at J, with 17 bases between the two ends. For the CDR3, the DNA is TGTGCCAGCAGCTTGCGGGGACGCGGGGAGATAGATACGCAGTATTTT. Its protein is CASSLRGRGEIDTQYF.

This rearrangement joins TRBV10-2 to TRBJ2-7; maybe TRBD1 (7 bases). V shed 11 bases and J shed 1 base, with 12 bases lying between them. CDR3 size: 12 residues. In germline, CDR1 is WSHSY, CDR2 SAAADI. In nucleotides, the CDR3 is TGCGCCTCGGAGGGACAGTCCTACGAGCAGTACTTC. Translation gives CASEGQSYEQYF.

J is TRBJ2-5 and V is TRBV19, with 8 bases aligning to TRBD1. Germline assignment: CDR1 LNHDA and CDR2 SQIVND (reference sequence). Trimming cost V 9 bases and J 3 bases; bases outside gene matches: 6. This CDR3 region has 13 residues. The CDR3: CASSVDREETQYF. The CDR3 DNA sequence: TGTGCCAGCTCCGTGGACAGGGAAGAGACCCAGTACTTC.

This clone was observed a single time. The genes are TRBV29-1 and TRBJ1-2; D possibly corresponds to TRBD1 (6 bases). V shed 2 bases and J shed 3 bases, with 13 bases lying between them. The CDR3 length is 14 residues. The germline CDR1 and CDR2 sequences are SQVTM and ANQGSEA. The CDR3 sequence is CSVESLQGDYGYTF. The CDR3, as DNA: TGCAGCGTTGAATCCCTACAGGGAGACTATGGCTACACCTTC.

The rearrangement links TRBV4-2 to TRBJ2-1; weak D call: TRBD2 (5 bases). CDR3 length: 15 residues. V was pared by 2 bases and J by 0 bases, with 8 bases between. Germline CDR1 LGHNA, CDR2 YNFKEQ. The DNA for the CDR3 is TGTGCCAGCAGCCAAACCGGGGACTCCTACAATGAGCAGTTCTTC. Its translation is CASSQTGDSYNEQFF.

J is TRBJ1-2 and V is TRBV6-5; 7 nucleotides agree with TRBD1. The V gene end was trimmed by 6 bases and the J gene end by 8 bases; junction bases not matched to a gene: 6. Germline lookup yields CDR1 MNHEY and CDR2 SVGAGI. The length of the CDR3 is 12 residues. The CDR3 region is CASRTTGNGYTF. The DNA for the CDR3 is TGTGCCAGCAGGACGACAGGGAACGGCTACACCTTC.

The V gene is TRBV9, the J gene TRBJ2-2, with 9 nucleotides matching TRBD1. The germline V gene encodes CDR1 SGDLS and CDR2 YYNGEE. The CDR3 contains 16 residues. J gave up 6 bases and V 3 bases, and 9 bases lay outside the gene matches. The CDR3 DNA reads TGTGCCAGCAGCGCACCGGGACAGGGATCGGCCGGGGAGCTGTTTTTT. Residues: CASSAPGQGSAGELFF.

The V gene is TRBV11-2, the J gene TRBJ2-5; D may be TRBD1 (5 bases). CDR1 and CDR2 (germline): SGHAT, FQNNGV. The CDR3 spans 18 residues. V was cut by 3 bases and J by 2 bases, with 22 bases left in between. The CDR3 DNA follows: TGTGCCAGCAGCTTGGGGTCCGCGATGGTAGGGGTGCAAGAGACCCAGTACTTC. Its translation: CASSLGSAMVGVQETQYF.

This clone is a singleton in its sample. This chain joins TRBV2 and TRBJ1-2, with TRBD1 identical over 8 bases. After removal of 7 bases from V and 8 bases from J, the junction contained 9 bases not matched to a gene. CDR1 SNHLY and CDR2 FYNNEI come from the germline V gene. This CDR3 comprises 13 residues. The chain's CDR3 is CASTRTGPDGYTF. The CDR3 region has the DNA TGTGCCAGCACCCGGACAGGGCCGGACGGCTACACCTTC.

The V and J genes are TRBV11-2 and TRBJ2-7; no clear D. CDR3 size: 14 residues. Per the germline V gene, CDR1 is SGHAT and CDR2 is FQNNGV. V was trimmed by 0 bases and J by 7 bases, leaving 13 bases between them. CDR3 sequence (DNA): TGTGCCAGCAGCTTAGATCCCACAGATCGTGAGCAGTACTTC. Protein product: CASSLDPTDREQYF. Using reference TRBV11-2 and TRBJ2-7 for the parts outside the CDR3, the full variable domain is EAGVAQSPRYKIIEKRQSVAFWCNPISGHATLYWYQQILGQGPKLLIQFQNNGVVDDSQLPKDRFSAERLKGVDSTLKIQPAKLEDSAVYLCASSLDPTDREQYFGPGTRLTVT.

The chain couples TRBV11-2 to TRBJ2-7, with TRBD1 matching 7 bases. Losses at the gene ends were 0 bases for V and 3 bases for J; bases not matched to a gene: 8. There are 16 residues in the CDR3. Germline V gene data show CDR1 as SGHAT and CDR2 as FQNNGV. The CDR3 DNA sequence: TGTGCCAGCAGCTTAGACCGGGGACAGCCGCTCTACGAGCAGTACTTC. This sequence encodes CASSLDRGQPLYEQYF.

This chain connects TRBV13 to TRBJ2-5; D unclear. Germline assignment: CDR1 PRHDT and CDR2 FYEKMQ (reference sequence). V was cut by 5 bases and J by 2 bases, with 9 bases left in between. The CDR3 is 13 amino acids. The CDR3 protein is CASSPSTQETQYF. For the CDR3, the DNA is TGTGCCAGCAGCCCCTCGACTCAAGAGACCCAGTACTTC.

The rearrangement links TRBV19 to TRBJ2-7, with TRBD2 matching 7 bases. Trimming took 3 bases from V and 1 from J; bases not matched to a gene: 6. Per germline, CDR1 LNHDA and CDR2 SQIVND (reference sequence). This CDR3 contains 15 residues. The CDR3 coding sequence is TGTGCCAGTAGTATCGGGGAGGGGCAGTCCTACGAGCAGTACTTC. This translates into CASSIGEGQSYEQYF.

The CDR3 DNA is TGTGCCATCAGTGAAGCAGGACTAGCGCGGAACAATGAGCAGTTCTTC. Protein: CAISEAGLARNNEQFF. The chain recombines TRBV10-3 with TRBJ2-1; 9 bases are a match to TRBD2. This CDR3 is built from 16 residues. Losses at the gene ends were 3 bases for V and 5 bases for J; bases not matched to a gene: 8. CDR1 is ENHRY, CDR2 SYGVKD, per germline.

This chain joins TRBV25-1 and TRBJ2-7; 9 bases align to TRBD1. Per germline, CDR1 MGHDK and CDR2 SYGVNS. The CDR3 is 14 amino acids. V lost 8 bases to trimming and J lost 4 bases; unmatched junction nucleotides: 9. CDR3 protein: CASLSGQGPYEQYF. CDR3 DNA: TGTGCCAGCTTATCGGGACAGGGACCGTACGAGCAGTACTTC.

The chain links TRBV13 to TRBJ2-3, with TRBD2 matching over 8 bases. Germline values: CDR1 PRHDT, CDR2 FYEKMQ (reference sequence). The length of the CDR3 is 15 residues. V lost 2 bases to trimming and J lost 5 bases; unmatched junction nucleotides: 6. CDR3 in DNA: TGTGCCAGCAGCTTACTCAGCGGGGGTAAAGATACGCAGTATTTT. It translates to CASSLLSGGKDTQYF. Variable domain in full (rest from reference TRBV13 and TRBJ2-3): AAGVIQSPRHLIKEKRETATLKCYPIPRHDTVYWYQQGPGQDPQFLISFYEKMQSDKGSIPDRFSAQQFSDYHSELNMSSLELGDSALYFCASSLLSGGKDTQYFGPGTRLTVL.

The chain has TRBV27 and TRBJ1-1, with a weak D call TRBD1 (6 bases). Trimming stripped 5 bases from V and 7 bases from J, with 17 bases between. Per germline, CDR1 MNHEY and CDR2 SMNVEV (reference sequence). The CDR3 extends over 14 amino acids. The CDR3 DNA is TGTGCCAGCAGTCGGGGGGGCCTGAAGGGTGAAGCTTTCTTT. Amino acids: CASSRGGLKGEAFF.

The genes are TRBV13 and TRBJ2-1; D is possibly TRBD2 (6 bases). Germline V lookup: CDR1 PRHDT, CDR2 FYEKMQ (reference sequence). There are 14 residues in the CDR3. V lost 1 base to trimming and J lost 8 bases, with 12 bases between them. CDR3 amino acids: CASSLDQGGDEQFF. The CDR3 DNA reads TGTGCCAGCAGCTTAGATCAGGGAGGAGATGAGCAGTTCTTC.

The chain recombines TRBV28 with TRBJ1-1; no firm D call. The length of the CDR3 is 14 residues. V shed 2 bases and J shed 5 bases, with 12 bases lying between them. The germline CDR1 and CDR2 sequences are MDHEN and SYDVKM. The CDR3 here is CASSLGYSRTEAFF. DNA for the CDR3: TGTGCCAGCAGTTTAGGGTACAGCCGGACTGAAGCTTTCTTT.

Regarding this clone: Other nucleotide sequences from this sample produce the same CDR3. The rearrangement joins TRBV7-3 to TRBJ2-5; D possibly corresponds to TRBD2 (6 bases). This CDR3 is 14 amino acids long. V gave up 0 bases and J gave up 1 base, with 6 bases separating them. Germline-derived CDR1 and CDR2 are SGHTA and FQGTGA. The CDR3 sequence: CASSLTGSQETQYF. CDR3 coding DNA: TGTGCCAGCAGCTTAACCGGGAGCCAAGAGACCCAGTACTTC.

The rearrangement links TRBV2 to TRBJ2-1; TRBD2 is a possible D gene (6 bases). Germline V gene lookup returns CDR1 SNHLY and CDR2 FYNNEI. V was shortened by 8 bases and J by 0 bases, with 14 bases between the two germline ends. The CDR3 runs to 15 residues. CDR3 nucleotide sequence: TGTGCCAGCTTCGTAGGAGGGAGCTCCTACAATGAGCAGTTCTTC. This encodes CASFVGGSSYNEQFF.

The V and J genes are TRBV19 and TRBJ1-2; 7 positions agree with TRBD1. Germline CDR1 LNHDA, CDR2 SQIVND (reference sequence). The junction had 12 bases not matched to a gene; V was cut back by 7 bases and J by 1 base. The CDR3 runs to 16 residues. The DNA of the CDR3 is TGTGCCAGTACCGCTCGCCCGGGACAGATTAACTATGGCTACACCTTC. Protein: CASTARPGQINYGYTF.

The chain couples TRBV4-1 to TRBJ1-1; no definite D call. Trimming took off 0 bases at V and 5 bases at J, with 19 bases between the two ends. Germline values: CDR1 MGHRA, CDR2 YSYEKL. CDR3 length: 17 amino acids. The CDR3 coding sequence is TGCGCCAGCAGCCAAGAGAATGGTCTCGCCCGGGGTACTGAAGCTTTCTTT. Translation gives CASSQENGLARGTEAFF.